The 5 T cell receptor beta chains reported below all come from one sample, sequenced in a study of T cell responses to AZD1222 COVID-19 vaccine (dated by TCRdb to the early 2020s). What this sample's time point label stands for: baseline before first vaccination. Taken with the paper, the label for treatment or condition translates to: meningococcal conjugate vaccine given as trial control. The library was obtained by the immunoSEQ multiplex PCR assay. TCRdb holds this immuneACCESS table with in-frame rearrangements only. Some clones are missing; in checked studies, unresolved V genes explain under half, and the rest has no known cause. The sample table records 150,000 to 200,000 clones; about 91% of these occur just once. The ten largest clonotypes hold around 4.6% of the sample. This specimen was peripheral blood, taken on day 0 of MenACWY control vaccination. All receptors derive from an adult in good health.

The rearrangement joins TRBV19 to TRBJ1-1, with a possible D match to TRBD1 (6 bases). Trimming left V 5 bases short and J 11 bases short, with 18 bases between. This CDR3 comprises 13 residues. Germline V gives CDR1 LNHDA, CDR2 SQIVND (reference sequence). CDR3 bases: TGTGCCAGTAGTGGCGGGGGGGCGATCAGCGCTTTCTTT. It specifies CASSGGGAISAFF.

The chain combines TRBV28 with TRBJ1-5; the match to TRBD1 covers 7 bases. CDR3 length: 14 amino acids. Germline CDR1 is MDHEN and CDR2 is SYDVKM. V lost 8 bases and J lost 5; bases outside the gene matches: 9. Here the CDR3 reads CASGTGTDDQPQHF. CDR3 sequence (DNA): TGTGCCAGCGGTACCGGGACAGACGATCAGCCCCAGCATTTT. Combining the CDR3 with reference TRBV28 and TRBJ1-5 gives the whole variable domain DVKVTQSSRYLVKRTGEKVFLECVQDMDHENMFWYRQDPGLGLRLIYFSYDVKMKEKGDIPEGYSVSREKKERFSLILESASTNQTSMYLCASGTGTDDQPQHFGDGTRLSIL.

This CDR3 is CAWSLFLGPNTGELFF. CDR3 coding DNA: TGTGCCTGGAGTTTATTTTTGGGGCCGAACACCGGGGAGCTGTTTTTT. This chain links TRBV30 with TRBJ2-2, with TRBD1 as a possible D gene (5 bases). There are 16 residues in the CDR3. The germline CDR1 and CDR2 sequences are GTSNPN and SVGIG (reference sequence). Trimming pared 2 bases from V and 0 bases from J, leaving 13 bases between.

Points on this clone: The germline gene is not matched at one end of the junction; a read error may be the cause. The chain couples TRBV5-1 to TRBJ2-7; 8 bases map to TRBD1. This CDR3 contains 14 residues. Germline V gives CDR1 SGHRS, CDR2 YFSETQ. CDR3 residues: CASSIRDRSSEQYF. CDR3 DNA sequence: TGCGCCAGCAGCATCCGGGACAGGTCCTCCGAGCAGTACTTC.

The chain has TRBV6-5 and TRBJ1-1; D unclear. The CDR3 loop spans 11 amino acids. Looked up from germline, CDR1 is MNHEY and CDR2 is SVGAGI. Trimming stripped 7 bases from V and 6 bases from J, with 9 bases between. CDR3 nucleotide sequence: TGTGCCAGCACGGTAGTTTCTGAAGCTTTCTTT. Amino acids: CASTVVSEAFF.